A single sample is the source of the 5 T cell receptor beta chains below, sequenced in a study of blood T cell repertoires in COVID-19. Produced via immunoSEQ multiplex PCR; TCRdb's table is partial and in-frame only. The sample lists approximately 85,000 clones; around 86% were seen once. The specimen sequenced was peripheral blood. The origin of the receptors is a man in his fifties with active or convalescent COVID-19.

The chain employs TRBV30 and TRBJ1-4; D ambiguous. Trimming took off 2 bases at V and 2 bases at J, with 12 bases between the two ends. The CDR3 spans 15 residues. From germline, CDR1 is GTSNPN and CDR2 SVGIG (reference sequence). The CDR3 sequence: CAWSLHRETNEKLFF. The CDR3 region has the DNA TGTGCCTGGAGTCTGCATCGGGAGACTAATGAAAAACTGTTTTTT.

The genes are TRBV28 and TRBJ2-7, with D unresolved. Looked up from germline, CDR1 is MDHEN and CDR2 is SYDVKM. Trimming stripped 3 bases from V and 2 bases from J, with 11 bases between. This CDR3 is built from 14 residues. The CDR3: CASSLGSSTYEQYF. The CDR3 region has the DNA TGTGCCAGCAGTTTGGGCAGTTCCACCTACGAGCAGTACTTC.

The V and J genes are TRBV3-1 (or the pseudogene TRBV3-2) and TRBJ2-7; D perhaps matches TRBD2 (6 bases). The germline V gene has CDR1 LGHDT and CDR2 YNNKEL (reference sequence). This CDR3 is built from 17 residues. Trimming stripped 2 bases from V and 1 base from J, with 18 bases between. DNA for the CDR3: TGTGCCAGCAGCCAAAAACAGGTTGGGGGGTTGTCCTACGAGCAGTACTTC. Protein product: CASSQKQVGGLSYEQYF.

The chain has TRBV9 and TRBJ2-1; no clear D gene. The CDR3 is made up of 14 amino acids. The V end was cut by 0 bases, the J end by 8 bases, with 12 bases between. Germline assignment: CDR1 SGDLS and CDR2 YYNGEE. This CDR3 is CASSVDLTRDEQFF. The CDR3 region has the DNA TGTGCCAGCAGCGTAGACTTGACTCGGGATGAGCAGTTCTTC. The whole variable domain, filled in from reference TRBV9 and TRBJ2-1, reads DSGVTQTPKHLITATGQRVTLRCSPRSGDLSVYWYQQSLDQGLQFLIQYYNGEERAKGNILERFSAQQFPDLHSELNLSSLELGDSALYFCASSVDLTRDEQFFGPGTRLTVL.

V gene TRBV19 combines with J gene TRBJ2-2; D not certain. Germline CDR1 and CDR2: LNHDA and SQIVND (reference sequence). This CDR3 has 14 amino acids. Trimming took 6 bases from V and 6 from J, leaving 14 bases between them. CDR3 DNA sequence: TGTGCCAGTAGGCGACAAGAAAGTCCCGGGGAGCTGTTTTTT. Protein sequence: CASRRQESPGELFF.